This note documents a single TCR beta chain sequence. The target antigen is unknown. The identical CDR3 is also encoded by other nucleotide sequences in the sample. The sample comes from a study of OX40 agonist ivuxolimab in advanced cancers. Overall study: Patients got intravenous ivuxolimab at 0.01 to 10 mg/kg every 2 weeks.

The CDR3 has 12 amino acids. V was trimmed by 1 base and J by 5 bases, leaving 5 bases between them. The germline gives CDR1 SEHNR, CDR2 FQNEAQ (reference sequence). The repertoire was sequenced with immunoSEQ multiplex PCR; TCRdb's copy has only in-frame clones and lacks some. This table has 79,000 or so clones, around 85% appearing once. General study points: A proportion of nonresponders additionally exhibited low normalized T-cell clonal expansion.

The source was CD4+ or CD8+ T cells sorted from blood, collected in a trial of the OX40 agonist ivuxolimab. V gene TRBV7-9 combines with J gene TRBJ2-5; no definite D call. The clonotype comes from an adult with an advanced solid tumor such as melanoma, head and neck, liver or kidney cancer. DNA for the CDR3: TGTGCCAGCAGCTTAGTTGGGGAGACCCAGTACTTC. Translating gives CASSLVGETQYF.